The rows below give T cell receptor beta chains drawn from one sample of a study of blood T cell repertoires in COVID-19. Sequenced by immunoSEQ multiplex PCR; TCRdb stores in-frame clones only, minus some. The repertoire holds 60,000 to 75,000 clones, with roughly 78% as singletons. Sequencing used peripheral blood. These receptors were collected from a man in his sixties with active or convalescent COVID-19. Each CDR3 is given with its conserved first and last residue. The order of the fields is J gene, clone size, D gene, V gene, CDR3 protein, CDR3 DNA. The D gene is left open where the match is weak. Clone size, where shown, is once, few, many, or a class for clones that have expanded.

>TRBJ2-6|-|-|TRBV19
CATRGLRPHSGANVLTF
TGTGCCACCCGAGGACTCCGGCCCCACTCTGGGGCCAACGTCCTGACTTTC
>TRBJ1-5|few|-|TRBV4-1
CASSQDREGYQPQHF
TGCGCCAGCAGCCAAGATCGAGAGGGATATCAGCCCCAGCATTTT
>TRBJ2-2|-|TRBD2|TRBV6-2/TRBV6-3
CASSLLAGNTGELFF
TGTGCCAGCAGTTTACTAGCGGGGAACACCGGGGAGCTGTTTTTT
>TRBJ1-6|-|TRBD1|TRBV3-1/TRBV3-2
CASSQEGGTALGALHF
TGTGCCAGCAGCCAAGAAGGGGGCACGGCCCTTGGGGCCCTCCACTTT
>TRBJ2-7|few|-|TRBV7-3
CASSLWGLGDEQYF
TGTGCCAGCAGCCTCTGGGGCCTCGGCGACGAGCAGTACTTC
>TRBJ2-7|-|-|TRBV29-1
CSVAEGGEQYF
TGCAGCGTTGCTGAGGGAGGTGAGCAGTACTTC
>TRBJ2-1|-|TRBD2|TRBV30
CAWSGRGGTVWQFF
TGTGCCTGGAGTGGGCGGGGGGGCACGGTTTGGCAGTTCTTC
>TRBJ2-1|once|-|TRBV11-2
CASSQGPPSYNEQFF
TGTGCCAGCAGCCAGGGCCCCCCTTCCTACAATGAGCAGTTCTTC
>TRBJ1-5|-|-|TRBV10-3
CASKQGDQPQHF
TGTGCCAGCAAACAGGGAGACCAGCCCCAGCATTTT
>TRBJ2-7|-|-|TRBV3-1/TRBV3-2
CASSRQQGNEQYF
TGTGCCAGCAGCCGCCAACAGGGTAACGAGCAGTACTTC
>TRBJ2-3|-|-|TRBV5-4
CASSLTGNTQYF
TGTGCCAGCAGCTTAACAGGGAACACGCAGTATTTT
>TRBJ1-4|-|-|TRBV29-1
CSVYKDSTNEKLFF
TGCAGCGTATACAAAGACTCAACTAATGAAAAACTGTTTTTT
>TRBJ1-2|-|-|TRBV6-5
CASSYASQVRYGYTF
TGTGCCAGCAGTTACGCTTCACAGGTTCGATATGGCTACACCTTC
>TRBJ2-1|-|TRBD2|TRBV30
CAWSGRGLQFF
TGTGCCTGGAGTGGGCGGGGGTTACAGTTCTTC
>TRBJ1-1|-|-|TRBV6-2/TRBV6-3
CASTPIRTTGPPNTEAFF
TGTGCCAGCACCCCGATTCGGACCACAGGGCCCCCGAACACTGAAGCTTTCTTT